This TCR beta chain emerged from a study of Ad26.COV2.S vaccination and SARS-CoV-2 variants. Study background: Once, or twice with 56 days between doses, Ad26.COV2.S was given intramuscularly.

Study observations and caveats: After vaccination, reports described spike-specific CD8+ and CD4+ T cell responses as showing substantial breadth. Relative to placebo recipients, vaccine recipients exhibited elevated spike-specific TCR breadth.

About this clone: Its antigen remains unidentified.

Produced via immunoSEQ multiplex PCR; TCRdb's table is partial and in-frame only. This table holds about 330,000 clones, 75% to 90% found once. Treatment reported: 15 to 20 received Ad26.COV2.S at low or high dose, single or two shots; about five received placebo; per-sample allocation not given. Specimens were obtained on day 63 following the first vaccine or placebo injection. Sequencing used peripheral blood, obtained in a trial of Ad26.COV2.S vaccine versus placebo. This receptor was obtained from a person aged 18 to 65 who received the Ad26.COV2.S COVID-19 vaccine or a placebo.

CDR3 nucleotides: TGTGCCAGCTCACGCTCGGACAGGGGAGAGGAGCAGTACTTC. Translating gives CASSRSDRGEEQYF. This chain links TRBV18 with TRBJ2-7, with TRBD1 matching over 9 bases. The germline V gene encodes CDR1 KGHSH and CDR2 LQKENI. The length of the CDR3 is 14 residues. Trimming removed 4 bases from V and 7 bases from J; junction bases left unmatched: 8. Filled out from reference TRBV18 and TRBJ2-7, the complete variable domain reads NAGVMQNPRHLVRRRGQEARLRCSPMKGHSHVYWYRQLPEEGLKFMVYLQKENIIDESGMPKERFSAEFPKEGPSILRIQQVVRGDSAAYFCASSRSDRGEEQYFGPGTRLTVT.